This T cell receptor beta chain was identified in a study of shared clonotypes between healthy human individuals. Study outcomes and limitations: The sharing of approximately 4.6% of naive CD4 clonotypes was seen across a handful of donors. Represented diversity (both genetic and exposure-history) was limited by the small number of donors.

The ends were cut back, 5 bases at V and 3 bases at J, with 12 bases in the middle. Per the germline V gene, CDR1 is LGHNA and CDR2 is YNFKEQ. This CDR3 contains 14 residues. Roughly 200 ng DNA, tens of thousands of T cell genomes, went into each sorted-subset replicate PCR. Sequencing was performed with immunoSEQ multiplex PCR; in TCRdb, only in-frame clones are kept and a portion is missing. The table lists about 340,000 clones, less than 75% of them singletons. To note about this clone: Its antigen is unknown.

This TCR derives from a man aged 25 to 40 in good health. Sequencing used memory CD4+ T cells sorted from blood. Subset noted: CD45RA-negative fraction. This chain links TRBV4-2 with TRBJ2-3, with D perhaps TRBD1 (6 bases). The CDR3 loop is CASSGGRTTDTQYF. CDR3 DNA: TGTGCCAGCAGCGGGGGCCGGACGACAGATACGCAGTATTTT.